A single sample is the source of the 11 T cell receptor beta chains below, sequenced in a study of OX40 agonist ivuxolimab in advanced cancers. Method: immunoSEQ multiplex PCR; TCRdb's copy keeps in-frame clones and lacks some. This sample has under 55,000 clones; less than 90% occur once, and the top ten carry 5.5% to 7%. The sequencing used CD4+ or CD8+ T cells sorted from blood, collected in a trial of the OX40 agonist ivuxolimab. The source is an adult with an advanced solid tumor such as melanoma, head and neck, liver or kidney cancer.

The chain links TRBV6-5 to TRBJ1-3; possibly TRBD1 for D (5 bases). The V end lost 4 bases, the J end lost 10 bases, and 17 bases lay between the germline ends. The CDR3 is 14 amino acids. Germline-derived CDR1 and CDR2 are MNHEY and SVGAGI. CDR3 in amino acids: CASSSPGRQRTIYF. CDR3 sequence (DNA): TGTGCCAGCAGTTCACCGGGACGTCAAAGGACCATATATTTT.

The rearrangement joins TRBV7-3 to TRBJ2-3; no firm D call. CDR1 SGHTA and CDR2 FQGTGA come from the germline V gene. This CDR3 is built from 16 residues. The ends were cut back, 4 bases at V and 0 bases at J, with 14 bases in the middle. CDR3 protein: CASSSFQRSSTDTQYF. CDR3 bases: TGTGCCAGCAGCTCCTTCCAACGGAGTAGCACAGATACGCAGTATTTT.

This clone was counted once. The genes are TRBV6-6 and TRBJ1-3; a possible D gene is TRBD1 (6 bases). CDR1 MNHNY and CDR2 SVGAGI come from the germline V gene (reference sequence). Between the trimmed V and J ends, which lost 7 bases and 5 bases, there was a span of 12 bases. The CDR3 covers 13 residues. The CDR3 coding sequence is TGTGCCAGCATTAAGGGGGGCCGAAACACCATATATTTT. It is translated as CASIKGGRNTIYF.

This chain connects TRBV9 to TRBJ1-2; D perhaps matches TRBD1 (6 bases). V lost 3 bases and J lost 5, with 20 bases in between. CDR1 and CDR2 from the germline V gene are SGDLS and YYNGEE. CDR3 length: 16 residues. CDR3 region: CASSDTFRDMGYGYTF. In nucleotides, the CDR3 is TGTGCCAGCAGCGACACCTTTCGGGACATGGGATATGGCTACACCTTC.

This sequence joins TRBV9 and TRBJ2-1, with 11 positions matching TRBD2. Germline V CDR1 and CDR2: SGDLS, YYNGEE. The CDR3 covers 17 residues. V shed 3 bases, J shed 6 bases, and the junction held 11 bases outside the gene matches. The DNA for the CDR3 is TGTGCCAGCAGCGCCCCTGGAATAGCGGGGGGGACCAATGAGCAGTTCTTC. Translation: CASSAPGIAGGTNEQFF.

The V call is TRBV5-1, the J call TRBJ2-3; D unclear. Trimming left V 1 base short and J 0 bases short, with 9 bases between. Germline V gene data show CDR1 as SGHRS and CDR2 as YFSETQ. The CDR3 is made up of 15 amino acids. The CDR3 reads CASSLNPSSTDTQYF. CDR3 DNA: TGCGCCAGCAGCTTGAATCCTTCTAGCACAGATACGCAGTATTTT.

The chain recombines TRBV6-1 with TRBJ2-7, with 11 bases identical to TRBD2. Germline V gene sequence: CDR1 MNHNS, CDR2 SASEGT. This CDR3 is 13 amino acids long. V was clipped by 6 bases and J by 2 bases; unmatched bases: 0. CDR3 bases: TGTGCCAGCAGGACTAGCGGGACCTACGAGCAGTACTTC. Translating gives CASRTSGTYEQYF.

This chain connects TRBV1 to TRBJ2-1; TRBD2 was called by the table and not checked on the DNA. TRBV1 is noted as a pseudogene. The CDR3 length is 18 residues. The CDR3 nucleotides read TGCACCAGCGGCCAAGACGTAAAAATGGCGGGGGGGCCAGGTGAGCAGTTCTTC. Amino acid sequence: CTSGQDVKMAGGPGEQFF.

This rearrangement joins TRBV19 to TRBJ1-1, with 8 nucleotides matching TRBD1. V shed 8 bases and J 5 bases; nucleotides not matched to a gene: 7. The CDR3 consists of 13 residues. Germline V CDR1 and CDR2: LNHDA, SQIVND (reference sequence). The DNA for the CDR3 is TGTGCCAGTCTTACCAGGGGGCAGACTGAAGCTTTCTTT. Translation gives CASLTRGQTEAFF.

V is TRBV6-1 and J is TRBJ2-1, with a possible D match to TRBD2 (5 bases). Trimming shortened V by 2 bases and J by 8 bases, and 10 bases separated the two germline ends. The CDR3 has 13 residues. The germline V gene encodes CDR1 MNHNS and CDR2 SASEGT. The CDR3 DNA sequence: TGTGCCAGCAGTGAAAAGCTGCGGGATGAGCAGTTCTTC. Its translation is CASSEKLRDEQFF.

This rearrangement joins TRBV7-6 to TRBJ1-3; 8 bases fit TRBD1. The germline gives CDR1 SGHVS, CDR2 FNYEAQ. J was trimmed by 4 bases and V by 5 bases; bases with no gene match: 7. This CDR3 contains 15 residues. CDR3 protein: CASSAPGTGGNTIYF. CDR3 coding DNA: TGTGCCAGCAGCGCTCCGGGGACAGGCGGAAACACCATATATTTT.